Listed here are 7 T cell receptor beta chains from one sample, sequenced in a study of T and B cells in COVID-19 patients. Multiplex PCR with BIOMED2 TRB-A/B primer pools amplified TRB rearrangements. Via MiXCR, TCRdb re-called the multiplex PCR reads, giving one row per CDR3 protein. The table records nearly 15,000 distinct CDR3 sequences, about 26% of them present only once. TRB was amplified from about 260-540 ng of blood genomic DNA. The sequenced sample consisted of blood. These receptors were collected from a human donor who had recovered from COVID-19.

This clonotype was observed once. The rearrangement joins TRBV11-3 to TRBJ1-5, with a tentative D call TRBD1 (5 bases). Trimming removed 7 bases at V and 4 bases at J, with 11 bases between. The CDR3 is made up of 13 amino acids. Germline V gene lookup returns CDR1 SGHNT and CDR2 YENEEA. CDR3 sequence: CASTNGGNQPQHF. The CDR3 DNA reads TGTGCCAGCACTAATGGGGGGAATCAGCCCCAGCATTTT.

This chain connects TRBV10-3 to TRBJ2-1; D gene unclear. CDR1 is ENHRY, CDR2 SYGVKD, per germline. V was shortened by 0 bases and J by 6 bases, with 15 bases between the two germline ends. The CDR3 covers 16 residues. The DNA of the CDR3 is TGTGCCATCAGTGAGTCAGAACCCGTCACGGGCAATGAGCAGTTCTTC. Translation gives CAISESEPVTGNEQFF.

This clonotype was seen a few times. The chain links TRBV6-2 or TRBV6-3 to TRBJ2-7, with 13 bases matching TRBD2. The CDR3 is made up of 17 amino acids. Germline V lookup: CDR1 MNHEY, CDR2 SVGEGT. V lost 5 bases and J lost 2; bases outside the gene matches: 9. The CDR3 reads CASSQSGTSGNAYEQYF. DNA of the CDR3: TGTGCCAGCAGTCAAAGCGGGACTAGCGGGAATGCCTACGAGCAGTACTTC.

This clonotype qualifies as medium-sized. V gene TRBV13 combines with J gene TRBJ2-7, with a tentative D call TRBD1 (5 bases). The CDR3 runs 16 residues. The V gene's germline CDR1 is PRHDT and CDR2 FYEKMQ (reference sequence). The ends were cut back, 5 bases at V and 4 bases at J, with 21 bases in the middle. CDR3 sequence (DNA): TGTGCCAGCAGCGCTAGAGGTAGGACACTCTCATACGAGCAGTACTTC. It codes for CASSARGRTLSYEQYF. The full variable domain, completed using reference TRBV13 and TRBJ2-7, is AAGVIQSPRHLIKEKRETATLKCYPIPRHDTVYWYQQGPGQDPQFLISFYEKMQSDKGSIPDRFSAQQFSDYHSELNMSSLELGDSALYFCASSARGRTLSYEQYFGPGTRLTVT.

The rearrangement uses TRBV20-1 and TRBJ1-2; 7 bases are a match to TRBD1. V lost 5 bases to trimming and J lost 6 bases; unmatched junction nucleotides: 12. The CDR3 contains 14 residues. In germline, CDR1 is DFQATT, CDR2 SNEGSKA (reference sequence). As DNA, the CDR3 is TGCAGTGCTTCGGTAGGACAGGATATGCATGGCTACACCTTC. It is translated as CSASVGQDMHGYTF.

V usage is TRBV6-2 or TRBV6-3 and J usage is TRBJ1-2; D is possibly TRBD1 (5 bases). With 2 bases removed from V and 5 bases from J, the gap between germline ends came to 9 bases. CDR1 MNHEY and CDR2 SVGEGT come from the germline V gene. The CDR3 runs to 13 residues. DNA for the CDR3: TGTGCCAGCAGTTACGACAGTGGGTATGGCTACACCTTC. Its protein is CASSYDSGYGYTF.

In this sample, this clonotype is medium-sized. The chain carries TRBV5-6 and TRBJ2-7; no definite D call. This CDR3 spans 13 amino acids. V was trimmed by 0 bases and J by 5 bases, leaving 9 bases between them. From germline, CDR1 is SGHDT and CDR2 YYEEEE. Here the CDR3 DNA reads TGTGCCAGCAGCTTGGCCACTTGGGACGAGCAGTACTTC. Amino acid sequence: CASSLATWDEQYF.